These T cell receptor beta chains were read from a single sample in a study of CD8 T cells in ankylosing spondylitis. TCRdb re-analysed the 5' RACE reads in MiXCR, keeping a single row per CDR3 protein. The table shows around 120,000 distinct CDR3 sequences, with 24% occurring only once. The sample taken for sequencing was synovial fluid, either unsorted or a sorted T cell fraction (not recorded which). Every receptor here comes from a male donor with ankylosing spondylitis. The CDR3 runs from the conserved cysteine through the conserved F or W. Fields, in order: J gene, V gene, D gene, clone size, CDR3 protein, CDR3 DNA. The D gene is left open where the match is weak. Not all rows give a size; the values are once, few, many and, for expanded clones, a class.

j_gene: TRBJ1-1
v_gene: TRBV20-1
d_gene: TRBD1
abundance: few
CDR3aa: CSAPGQGGTEAFF
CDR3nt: TGCAGTGCACCTGGACAGGGTGGGACTGAAGCTTTCTTT

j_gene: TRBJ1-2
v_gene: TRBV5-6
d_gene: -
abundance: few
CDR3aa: CASRLNRAGGYTF
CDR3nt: TGTGCCAGCAGGTTAAACAGGGCCGGCGGCTACACCTTC

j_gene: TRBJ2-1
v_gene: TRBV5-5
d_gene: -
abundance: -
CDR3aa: CASSFRANEQFF
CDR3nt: TGTGCCAGCAGCTTCCGGGCCAATGAGCAGTTCTTC

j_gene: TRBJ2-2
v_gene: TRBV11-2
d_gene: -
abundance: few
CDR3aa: CASSLLLAQATNTGELFF
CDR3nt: TGTGCCAGCAGCTTATTACTAGCTCAAGCCACGAACACCGGGGAGCTGTTTTTT

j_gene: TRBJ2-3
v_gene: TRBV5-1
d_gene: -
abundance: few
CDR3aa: CASSLVRAEGADTQYF
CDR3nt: TGCGCCAGCAGCTTGGTCAGGGCCGAAGGGGCAGATACGCAGTATTTT

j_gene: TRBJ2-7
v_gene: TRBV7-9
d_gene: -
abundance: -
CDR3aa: CASSLMYGIGSAYEQYF
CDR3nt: TGTGCCAGCAGCTTAATGTATGGAATAGGATCTGCCTACGAGCAGTACTTC

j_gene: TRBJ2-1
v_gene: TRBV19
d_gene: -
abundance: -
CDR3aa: CASSRQGLLNEQFF
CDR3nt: TGTGCCAGTAGTAGGCAGGGATTGCTGAATGAGCAGTTCTTC

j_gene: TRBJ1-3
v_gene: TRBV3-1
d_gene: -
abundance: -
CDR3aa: CASSLGGGNTIYF
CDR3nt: TGTGCCAGCAGCCTCGGTGGGGGGAACACCATATATTTT

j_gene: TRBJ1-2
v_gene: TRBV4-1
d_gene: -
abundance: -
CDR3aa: CASSQDEDPYGYTF
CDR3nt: TGCGCCAGCAGCCAAGATGAGGATCCCTATGGCTACACCTTC

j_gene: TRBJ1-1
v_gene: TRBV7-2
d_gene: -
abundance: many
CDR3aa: CASSLGRADEAFF
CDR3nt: TGTGCCAGCAGCTTGGGCAGGGCGGATGAAGCTTTCTTT

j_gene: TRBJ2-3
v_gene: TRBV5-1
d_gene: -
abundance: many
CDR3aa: CASSLDVDTQYF
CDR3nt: TGCGCCAGCAGCTTGGATGTAGATACGCAGTATTTT

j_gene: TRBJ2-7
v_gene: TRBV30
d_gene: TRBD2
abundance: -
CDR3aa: CAWRGRWSGRSYEQYF
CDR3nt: TGTGCCTGGAGGGGTCGGTGGAGCGGGAGGTCCTACGAGCAGTACTTC

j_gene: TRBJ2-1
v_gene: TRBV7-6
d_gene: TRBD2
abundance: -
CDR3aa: CASSRGLAGENEQFF
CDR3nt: TGTGCCAGCAGCCGCGGACTAGCGGGAGAAAATGAGCAGTTCTTC

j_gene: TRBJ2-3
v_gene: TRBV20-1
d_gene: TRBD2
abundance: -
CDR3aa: CSASPGTSGSFTDTQYF
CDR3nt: TGCAGTGCTAGCCCGGGAACTAGCGGGAGTTTCACAGATACGCAGTATTTT

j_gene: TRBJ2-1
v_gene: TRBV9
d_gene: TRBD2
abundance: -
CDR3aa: CASSVRGLADASSYNEQFF
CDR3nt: TGTGCCAGCAGCGTGCGGGGACTAGCGGACGCCAGCTCCTACAATGAGCAGTTCTTC

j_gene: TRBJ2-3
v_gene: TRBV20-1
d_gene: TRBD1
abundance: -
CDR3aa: CSAHGQGTDTQYF
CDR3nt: TGCAGTGCTCATGGACAGGGCACAGATACGCAGTATTTT

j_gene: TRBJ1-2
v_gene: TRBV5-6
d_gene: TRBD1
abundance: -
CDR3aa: CASRPFNRGSDGYTF
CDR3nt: TGTGCCAGCAGACCGTTTAACAGGGGTTCCGATGGCTACACCTTC